This T cell receptor (beta chain) was recorded in a study of shared clonotypes between healthy human individuals. The germline V gene has CDR1 SGDLS and CDR2 YYNGEE. This CDR3 has 14 residues. V gave up 0 bases and J gave up 7 bases, with 13 bases separating them. Here immunoSEQ multiplex PCR was the method, and the copy in TCRdb shows in-frame clones only, minus some. This sample has about 2.4 million clones, with over 85% found just once. On this clone itself: Other DNA variants within this sample encode the same CDR3.

The sequenced sample consisted of naive CD4+ T cells from PBMCs. Subset described: CD45RA+ positively selected. This receptor was identified in a man in his late teens or twenties in good health. Some clones in this sample may be carry-over from other donors' samples. The chain couples TRBV9 to TRBJ1-2, with D possibly matching TRBD1 (5 bases). CDR3 sequence reads: CASSVGSGSGGYTF. CDR3 coding DNA: TGTGCCAGCAGCGTAGGGTCAGGGTCCGGTGGCTACACCTTC.